The 26 T cell receptor beta chains in this list originate from one sample, sequenced in a study of cytomegalovirus exposure and HLA in healthy donors. Profiling relied on immunoSEQ multiplex PCR, and the TCRdb table lists in-frame clones only, not all of them. The sample yields tens of thousands of clones, 90% to 97% seen once. Sequenced: PBMCs. The source is a man between 18 and 29 years old in good health and CMV-seropositive.

This chain uses TRBV4-2 with TRBJ2-6, with D perhaps TRBD2 (6 bases). The CDR3 sequence is 19 residues long. V lost 2 bases to trimming and J lost 4 bases, with 21 bases between them. Per the germline V gene, CDR1 is LGHNA and CDR2 is YNFKEQ. CDR3 sequence: CASSQTRPGVLPGANVLTF. The CDR3 nucleotides are TGTGCCAGCAGCCAAACCCGTCCGGGAGTTCTTCCAGGGGCCAACGTCCTGACTTTC.

This chain connects TRBV19 to TRBJ1-1; D unresolved. CDR1 and CDR2 (germline): LNHDA, SQIVND (reference sequence). Between the trimmed V and J ends, which lost 5 bases and 4 bases, there was a span of 11 bases. The CDR3 is made up of 13 amino acids. The CDR3 loop reads CASSSLSGTEAFF. The CDR3, as DNA: TGTGCCAGTAGTTCACTTTCCGGCACTGAAGCTTTCTTT. Together with reference TRBV19 and TRBJ1-1, the CDR3 gives the full variable domain: DGGITQSPKYLFRKEGQNVTLSCEQNLNHDAMYWYRQDPGQGLRLIYYSQIVNDFQKGDIAEGYSVSREKKESFPLTVTSAQKNPTAFYLCASSSLSGTEAFFGQGTRLTVV.

The chain links TRBV9 to TRBJ1-1; D might be TRBD1 (5 bases). The CDR3 extends over 15 amino acids. From germline, CDR1 is SGDLS and CDR2 YYNGEE. The ends were cut back, 0 bases at V and 2 bases at J, with 11 bases in the middle. CDR3 bases: TGTGCCAGCAGCGTAGGGGGAGGACACAACACTGAAGCTTTCTTT. Protein product: CASSVGGGHNTEAFF.

This clone appeared once. V usage is TRBV11-2 and J usage is TRBJ2-7, with TRBD2 identical over 7 bases. CDR3 size: 15 residues. Germline CDR1 is SGHAT and CDR2 is FQNNGV. With V trimmed by 5 bases and J by 3 bases, 10 bases remained unmatched. CDR3: CASSPGGSSGYEQYF. The CDR3 DNA is TGTGCCAGCAGCCCGGGGGGAAGTAGCGGCTACGAGCAGTACTTC. The full variable domain, completed using reference TRBV11-2 and TRBJ2-7, is EAGVAQSPRYKIIEKRQSVAFWCNPISGHATLYWYQQILGQGPKLLIQFQNNGVVDDSQLPKDRFSAERLKGVDSTLKIQPAKLEDSAVYLCASSPGGSSGYEQYFGPGTRLTVT.

The CDR3 here is CASSHIAGSPEQYF. The CDR3 nucleotides are TGCGCCAGCAGCCACATAGCGGGATCGCCCGAGCAGTACTTC. The chain has TRBV5-1 and TRBJ2-7; 8 bases align to TRBD2. The V and J ends lost 4 bases and 6 bases, in that order; junction bases with no gene match: 9. Germline V gives CDR1 SGHRS, CDR2 YFSETQ. The CDR3 contains 14 residues.

The chain is built from TRBV4-1 and TRBJ1-2; TRBD1 matches 7 bases. This CDR3 has 15 residues. J lost 2 bases, V lost 0 bases, and 3 bases had no gene match. Germline loops: CDR1 MGHRA, CDR2 YSYEKL. The CDR3 loop is CASSQEARGNYGYTF. As DNA, the CDR3 is TGCGCCAGCAGCCAAGAGGCCAGGGGGAACTATGGCTACACCTTC.

CDR3 DNA: TGTGCCAGCAGCCCCAGGACAGGGAGGACCGAGCAGTACTTC. This gives the protein CASSPRTGRTEQYF. V usage is TRBV27 and J usage is TRBJ2-7, with TRBD1 matching 8 bases. The trim removed 6 bases at V and 6 bases at J, leaving 10 bases unmatched. This CDR3 has 14 amino acids. CDR1 MNHEY and CDR2 SMNVEV come from the germline V gene (reference sequence).

This chain links TRBV6-5 with TRBJ1-1, with D tentatively TRBD1 (6 bases). Germline loops: CDR1 MNHEY, CDR2 SVGAGI. CDR3 length: 14 residues. The V gene lost 3 bases and the J gene lost 5 bases, with 13 bases spanning the gap. The CDR3 sequence is CASSYSQQGTEAFF. The CDR3 nucleotides are TGTGCCAGCAGTTATTCACAACAGGGTACTGAAGCTTTCTTT.

The CDR3 sequence is CSVVRQAGNNIQYF. In DNA, the CDR3 is TGCAGCGTTGTGCGACAGGCTGGGAACAACATTCAGTACTTC. This chain uses TRBV29-1 with TRBJ2-4; D is perhaps TRBD1 (6 bases). V was shortened by 4 bases and J by 7 bases, with 17 bases between the two germline ends. The germline V gene has CDR1 SQVTM and CDR2 ANQGSEA. CDR3 length equals 14 residues.

V usage is TRBV7-6 and J usage is TRBJ2-2; a weak D match, TRBD1 (6 bases). The CDR3 totals 15 residues. CDR1 is SGHVS and CDR2 is FNYEAQ in the germline V gene. V was clipped by 5 bases and J by 2 bases, with 12 bases between them. The CDR3 is CASSSPGQNTGELFF. Written as DNA, the CDR3 is TGTGCCAGCAGCAGCCCGGGACAAAACACCGGGGAGCTGTTTTTT. Using reference TRBV7-6 and TRBJ2-2 for the parts outside the CDR3, the full variable domain is GAGVSQSPRYKVTKRGQDVALRCDPISGHVSLYWYRQALGQGPEFLTYFNYEAQQDKSGLPNDRFSAERPEGSISTLTIQRTEQRDSAMYRCASSSPGQNTGELFFGEGSRLTVL.

The chain joins TRBV7-9 to TRBJ2-1; 12 nucleotides match TRBD2. The germline V gene has CDR1 SEHNR and CDR2 FQNEAQ (reference sequence). J was trimmed by 6 bases and V by 5 bases; bases with no gene match: 11. CDR3 size: 17 residues. CDR3 nucleotides: TGTGCCAGCAGCGCGCAGCCTAGCGGGAGGGCCTTCAATGAGCAGTTCTTC. Translating gives CASSAQPSGRAFNEQFF.

The rearrangement uses TRBV30 and TRBJ2-4; D is possibly TRBD1 (6 bases). The CDR3 runs to 15 residues. Germline CDR1 reads GTSNPN; CDR2 reads SVGIG (reference sequence). V was clipped by 2 bases and J by 0 bases, with 11 bases between them. The CDR3: CAWSIQGPAKNIQYF. The CDR3 region has the DNA TGTGCCTGGAGTATACAGGGACCAGCCAAAAACATTCAGTACTTC.

This rearrangement joins TRBV28 to TRBJ2-7; weak D call: TRBD2 (5 bases). Per germline, CDR1 MDHEN and CDR2 SYDVKM. The CDR3 runs 16 residues. V lost 6 bases to trimming and J lost 0 bases, with 18 bases between them. CDR3 in DNA: TGTGCCAGCAGGCGCGTGGCCGGGAAGAGCTCCTACGAGCAGTACTTC. Encoded protein: CASRRVAGKSSYEQYF.

This rearrangement joins TRBV19 to TRBJ1-2; possible D gene TRBD1, 6 bases. CDR1 and CDR2 (germline): LNHDA, SQIVND (reference sequence). V gave up 3 bases and J gave up 7 bases, with 15 bases separating them. CDR3 length: 14 residues. CDR3 nucleotides: TGTGCCAGTAGTATCCGATGGACAGAGGGTGGCTACACCTTC. This sequence encodes CASSIRWTEGGYTF.

The rearrangement links TRBV28 to TRBJ2-7, with D perhaps matching TRBD2 (7 bases). The CDR3 sequence is 14 residues long. V was trimmed by 5 bases and J by 3 bases, leaving 14 bases between them. Germline V gene lookup returns CDR1 MDHEN and CDR2 SYDVKM. The CDR3 spells CASSPPGGDYEQYF. The CDR3 DNA is TGTGCCAGCAGTCCTCCGGGGGGCGACTACGAGCAGTACTTC.

The gene calls are TRBV7-9 and TRBJ2-1; 8 positions match TRBD2. V lost 10 bases and J lost 6; bases outside the gene matches: 11. The V gene's germline CDR1 is SEHNR and CDR2 FQNEAQ (reference sequence). The CDR3 totals 14 residues. The chain's CDR3 is CAISGGRVVNEQFF. The CDR3 region has the DNA TGTGCCATCTCGGGGGGGCGGGTGGTCAATGAGCAGTTCTTC.

This rearrangement joins TRBV9 to TRBJ1-5; maybe TRBD1 (6 bases). With 4 bases removed from V and 3 bases from J, the gap between germline ends came to 8 bases. The CDR3 contains 13 residues. Germline V gene lookup returns CDR1 SGDLS and CDR2 YYNGEE. The CDR3: CASSQGNNQPQHF. The DNA for the CDR3 is TGTGCCAGCAGCCAGGGGAACAATCAGCCCCAGCATTTT.

As regards this clone: Since the CDR3 does not end with the conserved phenylalanine or tryptophan, this likely comes from a read error. Because the CDR3's place on the DNA is in doubt, the DNA is left out and the CDR3 is given as listed by TCRdb. The chain is built from TRBV5-4 and TRBJ1-5. Both ends counted, the CDR3 spans 10 residues. The germline gives CDR1 SGHNT, CDR2 YYREEE (reference sequence). The CDR3 here is CATWSGAHNG.

This clone was picked up one time. This chain connects TRBV18 to TRBJ2-3; 8 bases fit TRBD2. This CDR3 is 16 amino acids long. Trimming removed 4 bases from V and 5 bases from J; junction bases left unmatched: 11. From germline, CDR1 is KGHSH and CDR2 LQKENI. Here the CDR3 reads CASSLDTSGSEDTQYF. In DNA form, the CDR3 reads TGTGCCAGCTCACTGGACACTAGCGGTAGCGAAGATACGCAGTATTTT.

The chain carries TRBV28 and TRBJ1-1; D possibly corresponds to TRBD1 (6 bases). V lost 5 bases and J 11 bases, leaving 21 bases between the germline ends. The germline V gene has CDR1 MDHEN and CDR2 SYDVKM. The CDR3 has 14 amino acids. CDR3 coding DNA: TGTGCCAGCAGTCCCCGATGGACGGACAGTGGGGCTTTCTTT. Protein product: CASSPRWTDSGAFF.

The chain recombines TRBV6-5 with TRBJ2-3; 8 nucleotides agree with TRBD1. CDR3 length: 16 amino acids. The germline gives CDR1 MNHEY, CDR2 SVGAGI. J lost 0 bases, V lost 2 bases, and 4 bases had no gene match. This chain's CDR3 is CASSYTTGGSTDTQYF. In DNA form, the CDR3 reads TGTGCCAGCAGTTACACTACAGGGGGAAGCACAGATACGCAGTATTTT.

This clone appeared a single time. V is TRBV7-2 and J is TRBJ1-2, with D perhaps TRBD1 (6 bases). Trimming shortened V by 1 base and J by 8 bases, and 11 bases separated the two germline ends. The germline V gene encodes CDR1 SGHTA and CDR2 FQGNSA. This CDR3 has 13 residues. This CDR3 is CASSLDRAEGYTF. In DNA form, the CDR3 reads TGTGCCAGCAGCTTAGACAGGGCTGAAGGCTACACCTTC.

Remarks on this clone: Other nucleotide sequences from this sample produce the same CDR3. The V gene is TRBV27, the J gene TRBJ2-1, with a weak D call TRBD2 (6 bases). Germline V gives CDR1 MNHEY, CDR2 SMNVEV (reference sequence). The CDR3 runs 12 residues. The germline V and J ends were trimmed by 4 bases and 8 bases, with 9 bases remaining between them. The CDR3 DNA sequence: TGTGCCAGCAGTTCCACTAGCTATGAGCAGTTCTTC. Translated, it gives CASSSTSYEQFF.

The chain links TRBV7-9 to TRBJ1-2; 8 bases map to TRBD1. The CDR3 contains 15 residues. Germline CDR1 and CDR2: SEHNR and FQNEAQ (reference sequence). Losses at the gene ends were 5 bases for V and 5 bases for J; bases not matched to a gene: 10. The CDR3 DNA reads as TGTGCCAGCAGCCTAGGGACAGGTCTCCCGTATGGCTACACCTTC. Residues: CASSLGTGLPYGYTF.

V and J are TRBV4-1 and TRBJ2-7; no clear D gene. The CDR3 totals 13 residues. Germline V CDR1 and CDR2: MGHRA, YSYEKL. V lost 1 base to trimming and J lost 12 bases, with 16 bases between them. The CDR3 loop is CASSQVPAAVRYF. CDR3 coding DNA: TGCGCCAGCAGCCAAGTCCCGGCGGCGGTGCGGTACTTC.

The chain couples TRBV7-9 to TRBJ2-3; D possibly corresponds to TRBD1 (6 bases). This CDR3 has 13 residues. Trimming stripped 5 bases from V and 3 bases from J, with 9 bases between. The V gene's germline CDR1 is SEHNR and CDR2 FQNEAQ (reference sequence). CDR3 in DNA: TGTGCCAGCAGCCCGGGGACAACAGATACGCAGTATTTT. This sequence encodes CASSPGTTDTQYF.